The clone carrying this T cell receptor (beta chain) was seen a few times. At one of its ends the junction is not consistent with the germline gene, which may arise from a read error. This sample is drawn from a study of response to subunit inactivated influenza vaccine. TCRdb independently ran MiXCR on the RT-PCR reads; one entry per CDR3 protein. The data contain 530,000 or so distinct CDR3 sequences, about 14% of them seen just once; the ten biggest clones take up 11%. The CDR3 runs to 15 residues. Germline CDR1 MNHNS, CDR2 SASEGT. This receptor was identified in a middle-aged man who received an inactivated influenza vaccine. The sequenced sample was PBMCs from blood, obtained about 11 days after vaccination. This chain joins TRBV6-1 and TRBJ2-7, with TRBD2 identical over 9 bases. The CDR3 nucleotides are TGTGCCAGCAGGGAGACGGGACTAGCAACTTACGGGCAGTACTTC. It translates to CASRETGLATYGQYF.